This TCR beta chain was obtained from a study of patients and donors after allogeneic stem cell transplantation. TCRdb analysed the RT-PCR reads with MiXCR anew, one entry per CDR3 protein. The sample has about 74,000 distinct CDR3 sequences, about 30% seen once. CDR1 is SGDLS and CDR2 is YYNGEE in the germline V gene. This CDR3 comprises 14 residues. V dropped 0 bases and J dropped 3 bases, with 7 bases sitting between them. The material sequenced was blood, either unsorted or a sorted T cell fraction (not recorded which). The chain couples TRBV9 to TRBJ1-5; no clear D gene. This sequence was found in a human donor who was either an allogeneic HSCT recipient or a stem cell or donor lymphocyte infusion donor (not recorded which). It is not recorded whose cells these are; they may come from a transplant donor. This CDR3 is CASSVEPVNQPQHF. Written as DNA, the CDR3 is TGTGCCAGCAGCGTAGAACCGGTCAATCAGCCCCAGCATTTT.